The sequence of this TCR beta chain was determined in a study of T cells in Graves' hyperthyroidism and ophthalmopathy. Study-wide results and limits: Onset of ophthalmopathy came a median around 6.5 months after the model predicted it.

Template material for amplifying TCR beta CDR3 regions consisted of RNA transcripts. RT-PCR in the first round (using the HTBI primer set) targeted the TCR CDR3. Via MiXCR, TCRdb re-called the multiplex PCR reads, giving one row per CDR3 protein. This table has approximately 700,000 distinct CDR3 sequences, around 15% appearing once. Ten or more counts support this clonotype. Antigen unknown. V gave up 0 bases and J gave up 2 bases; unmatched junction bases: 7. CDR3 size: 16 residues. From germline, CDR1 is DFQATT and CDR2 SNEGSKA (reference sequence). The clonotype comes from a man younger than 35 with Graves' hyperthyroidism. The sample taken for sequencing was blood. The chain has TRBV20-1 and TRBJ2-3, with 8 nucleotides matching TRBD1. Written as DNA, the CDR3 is TGCAGTGCTAGAGATAGACAGGGGATTTACACAGATACGCAGTATTTT. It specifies CSARDRQGIYTDTQYF.